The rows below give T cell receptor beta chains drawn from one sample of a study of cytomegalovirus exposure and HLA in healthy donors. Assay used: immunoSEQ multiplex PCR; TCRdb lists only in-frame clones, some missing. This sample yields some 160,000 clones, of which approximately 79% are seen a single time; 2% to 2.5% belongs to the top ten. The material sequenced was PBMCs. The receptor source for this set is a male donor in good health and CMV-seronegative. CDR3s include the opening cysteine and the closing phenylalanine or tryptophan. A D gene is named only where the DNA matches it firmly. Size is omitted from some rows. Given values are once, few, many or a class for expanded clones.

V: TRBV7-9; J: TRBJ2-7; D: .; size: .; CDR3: CASSPTSYEQYF; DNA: TGTGCCAGCAGCCCTACGTCCTACGAGCAGTACTTC
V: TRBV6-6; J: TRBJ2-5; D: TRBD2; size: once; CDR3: CASRREGETQYF; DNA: TGTGCCAGCCGCAGGGAGGGGGAGACCCAGTACTTC
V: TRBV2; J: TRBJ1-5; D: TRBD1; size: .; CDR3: CASRPRQGSQPQHF; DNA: TGTGCCAGCAGACCCAGACAGGGAAGTCAGCCCCAGCATTTT
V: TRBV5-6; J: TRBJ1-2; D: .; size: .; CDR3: CASILGLTNQRTF; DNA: TGTGCCAGCATCTTGGGACTTACTAACCAAAGGACCTTC
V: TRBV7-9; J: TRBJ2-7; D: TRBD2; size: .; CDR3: CASSTSGGNSYEQYF; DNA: TGTGCCAGCAGCACTAGCGGGGGGAACTCCTACGAGCAGTACTTC
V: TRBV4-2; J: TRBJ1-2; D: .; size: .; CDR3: CASSQDGASNYGYTF; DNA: TGTGCCAGCAGCCAAGATGGGGCCTCCAACTATGGCTACACCTTC
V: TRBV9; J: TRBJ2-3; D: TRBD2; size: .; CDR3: CASSRTSLDTQYF; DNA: TGTGCCAGCAGCCGGACTAGTCTGGATACGCAGTATTTT
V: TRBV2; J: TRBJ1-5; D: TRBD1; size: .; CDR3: CASSEGAGGQPQHF; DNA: TGTGCCAGCAGTGAGGGGGCAGGGGGCCAGCCCCAGCATTTT
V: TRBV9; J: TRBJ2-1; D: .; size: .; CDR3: CASSIQGYNEQFF; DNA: TGTGCCAGCAGCATACAGGGCTACAATGAGCAGTTCTTC
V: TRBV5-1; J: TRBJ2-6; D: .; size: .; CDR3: CASSPYPGSGANVLTF; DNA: TGCGCCAGCAGCCCGTACCCGGGCTCTGGGGCCAACGTCCTGACTTTC
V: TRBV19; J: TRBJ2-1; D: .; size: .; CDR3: CASSRGQLTEQFF; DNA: TGTGCCAGTAGTAGAGGACAGTTGACTGAGCAGTTCTTC
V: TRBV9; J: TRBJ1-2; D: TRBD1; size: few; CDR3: CASSARTGWDYGYTF; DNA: TGTGCCAGCAGCGCCAGGACAGGCTGGGACTATGGCTACACCTTC
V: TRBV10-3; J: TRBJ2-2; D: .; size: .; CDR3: CAIKKGLTGELFF; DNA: TGTGCCATCAAGAAGGGACTCACCGGGGAGCTGTTTTTT
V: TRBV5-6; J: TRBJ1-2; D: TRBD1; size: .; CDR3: CASSPGQALVSYTF; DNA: TGTGCCAGCAGCCCGGGACAGGCTCTTGTGAGCTACACCTTC
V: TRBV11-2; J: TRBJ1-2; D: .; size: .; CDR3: CASSLGQAETF; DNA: TGTGCCAGCAGCTTAGGACAGGCGGAGACCTTC
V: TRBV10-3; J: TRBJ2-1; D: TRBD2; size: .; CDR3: CAISELAGDNEQFF; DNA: TGTGCCATCAGTGAACTAGCGGGGGACAATGAGCAGTTCTTC
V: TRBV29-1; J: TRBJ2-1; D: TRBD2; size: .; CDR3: CSGAQRGAYNEQFF; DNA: TGCAGCGGGGCTCAGCGGGGGGCCTACAATGAGCAGTTCTTC
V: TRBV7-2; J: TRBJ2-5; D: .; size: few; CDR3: CASSLGDIQETQYF; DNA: TGTGCCAGCAGCCTAGGGGACATCCAAGAGACCCAGTACTTC
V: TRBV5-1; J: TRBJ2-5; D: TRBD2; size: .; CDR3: CASSDPSGGYTQYF; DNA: TGCGCCAGCAGCGATCCGAGCGGGGGGTATACCCAGTACTTC
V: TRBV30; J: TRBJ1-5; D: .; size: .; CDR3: CAWSRQENQPQHF; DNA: TGTGCCTGGAGTCGACAGGAAAATCAGCCCCAGCATTTT
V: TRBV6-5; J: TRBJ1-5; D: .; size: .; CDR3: CASSAGNSNQPQHF; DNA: TGTGCCAGCAGTGCCGGTAATAGCAATCAGCCCCAGCATTTT
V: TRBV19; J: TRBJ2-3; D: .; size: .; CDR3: CASSMRAQGGEDTQYF; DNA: TGTGCCAGTAGTATGCGGGCCCAGGGCGGGGAAGATACGCAGTATTTT
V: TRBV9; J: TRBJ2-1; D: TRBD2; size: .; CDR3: CASSKGLAVTNEQFF; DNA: TGTGCCAGCAGCAAGGGACTAGCGGTTACTAATGAGCAGTTCTTC
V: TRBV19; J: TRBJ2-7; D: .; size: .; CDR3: CASSIASSLYEQYF; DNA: TGTGCCAGTAGTATAGCCTCGTCCCTCTACGAGCAGTACTTC
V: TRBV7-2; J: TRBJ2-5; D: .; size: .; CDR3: CASSFNRGGSQYF; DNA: TGTGCCAGCAGCTTTAACCGGGGTGGGTCCCAGTACTTC
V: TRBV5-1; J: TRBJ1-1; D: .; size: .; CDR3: CASSLSTSGTEAFF; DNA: TGCGCCAGCAGCTTGTCGACTAGTGGCACTGAAGCTTTCTTT
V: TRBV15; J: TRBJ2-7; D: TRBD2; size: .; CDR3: CATSTGLAGEQYF; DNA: TGTGCCACCAGCACGGGACTAGCTGGCGAGCAGTACTTC
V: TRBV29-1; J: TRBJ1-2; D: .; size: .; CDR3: CSVSQVGYGYTF; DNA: TGCAGCGTTTCCCAGGTCGGCTATGGCTACACCTTC
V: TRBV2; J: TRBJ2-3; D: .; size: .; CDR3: CASRGGSSTDTQYF; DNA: TGTGCCAGCAGGGGGGGTAGTAGCACAGATACGCAGTATTTT
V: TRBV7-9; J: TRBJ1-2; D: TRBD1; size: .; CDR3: CASSLSDRGNGYTF; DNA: TGTGCCAGCAGCTTAAGTGACAGGGGGAATGGCTACACCTTC
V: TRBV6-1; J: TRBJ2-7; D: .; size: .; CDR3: CATTGSSYEQYF; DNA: TGTGCCACGACCGGGAGTTCCTACGAGCAGTACTTC
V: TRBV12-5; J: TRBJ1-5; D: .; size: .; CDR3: CASGLLSGSNQPQHF; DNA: TGTGCTAGTGGTTTGCTTTCCGGGAGCAATCAGCCCCAGCATTTT
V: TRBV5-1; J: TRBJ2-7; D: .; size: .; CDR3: CASRLDYEQYF; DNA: TGCGCCAGCAGGCTAGACTACGAGCAGTACTTC
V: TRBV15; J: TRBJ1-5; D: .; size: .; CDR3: CATSRAGDQPQHF; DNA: TGTGCCACCAGCAGAGCGGGAGATCAGCCCCAGCATTTT
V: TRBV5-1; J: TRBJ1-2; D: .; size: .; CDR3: CASSLTRVGYGYTF; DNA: TGCGCCAGCAGCTTGACGAGGGTAGGCTATGGCTACACCTTC
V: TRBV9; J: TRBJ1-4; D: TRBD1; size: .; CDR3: CASSANRGLVEKLFF; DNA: TGTGCCAGCAGCGCCAACAGGGGGCTGGTTGAAAAACTGTTTTTT
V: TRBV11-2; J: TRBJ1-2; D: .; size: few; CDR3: CASSLGQGNFGYTF; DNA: TGTGCCAGCAGCTTAGGGCAGGGAAATTTTGGCTACACCTTC
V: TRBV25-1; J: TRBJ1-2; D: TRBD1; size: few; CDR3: CASKGDREWYGYTF; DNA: TGTGCCAGCAAGGGGGACAGGGAATGGTATGGCTACACCTTC
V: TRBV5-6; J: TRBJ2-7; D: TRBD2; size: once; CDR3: CASKSRKRGTHEQYF; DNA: TGTGCCAGCAAATCTAGGAAGCGGGGAACCCACGAGCAGTACTTC
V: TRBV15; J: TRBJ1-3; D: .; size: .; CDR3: CATSRVASGNTIYF; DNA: TGTGCCACCAGCAGAGTGGCCTCTGGAAACACCATATATTTT
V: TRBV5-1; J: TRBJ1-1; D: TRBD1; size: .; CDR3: CASSPGQGARWTEAFF; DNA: TGCGCCAGCAGCCCGGGACAGGGGGCCAGGTGGACTGAAGCTTTCTTT
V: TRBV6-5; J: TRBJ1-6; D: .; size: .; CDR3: CASSEIRGNSPLHF; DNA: TGTGCCAGCAGTGAAATCAGGGGAAATTCACCCCTCCACTTT
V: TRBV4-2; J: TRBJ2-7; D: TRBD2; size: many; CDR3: CASSQVRAGAVYEQYF; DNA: TGTGCCAGCAGCCAAGTCCGAGCGGGGGCTGTCTACGAGCAGTACTTC
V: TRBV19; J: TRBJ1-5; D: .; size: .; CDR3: CASSLIQGIGQPQHF; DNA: TGTGCCAGTAGTCTGATCCAGGGGATAGGCCAGCCCCAGCATTTT
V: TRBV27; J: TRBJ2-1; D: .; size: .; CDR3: CASSLGSDNEQFF; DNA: TGTGCCAGCAGTCTTGGCTCCGACAATGAGCAGTTCTTC
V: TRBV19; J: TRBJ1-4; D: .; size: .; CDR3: CASSPTVINEKLFF; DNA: TGTGCCAGTAGCCCAACAGTAATTAATGAAAAACTGTTTTTT
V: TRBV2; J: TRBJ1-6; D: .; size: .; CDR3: CASSKSRETPSPLHF; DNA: TGTGCCAGCAGCAAATCGCGGGAGACACCGTCACCCCTCCACTTT